Listed below are T cell receptor beta chains from one sample, sequenced in a study of T cells in localized non-small cell lung cancer. TCRdb's table, derived via immunoSEQ multiplex PCR, lists solely in-frame clones and lacks some. Counted here are about 60,000 clones, about 90% occurring once; the ten biggest clones make up almost 2%. This specimen consisted of peripheral blood, obtained before any cancer treatment. Source of these receptors: a woman aged 40-75 years with stage I lung adenocarcinoma. Each CDR3 is given with its conserved first and last residue. The D gene is left open where the match is weak. Clone sizes are given selectively: once, few, many, or a class where the clone is expanded.

>.|.|TRBV6-5|TRBJ1-1
TGTGCCAGCAGCCTCGTCTTGAACACTGAAGCTTTCTTT
CASSLVLNTEAFF
>.|.|TRBV19|TRBJ2-2
TGTGCCAGTAGTCCCGGTAGGGATCGCGGGGAGCTGTTTTTT
CASSPGRDRGELFF
>.|.|TRBV6-5|TRBJ2-5
TGTGCCAGCAGTCAAGGGGGGACCCAGTACTTC
CASSQGGTQYF
>TRBD2|.|TRBV27|TRBJ2-1
TGTGCCAGCAGTACTCTCCGAGCGGGAATTAGCTACAATGAGCAGTTCTTC
CASSTLRAGISYNEQFF
>.|.|TRBV6-6|TRBJ1-4
TGTGCCAGCAGTTACTCCGGGGACGGGGCTAATGAAAAACTGTTTTTT
CASSYSGDGANEKLFF
>.|.|TRBV2|TRBJ2-7
TGTGCCAGCATCGGATTAGAAGGGGTCGAGCAGTACTTC
CASIGLEGVEQYF
>.|.|TRBV7-9|TRBJ2-5
TGTGCCAGCAGCAATTACGCAGGGAAAGAGACCCAGTACTTC
CASSNYAGKETQYF
>.|.|TRBV19|TRBJ1-1
TGTGCCAGTAGGGGGGGAAGGGTTGATCGGAACACTGAAGCTTTCTTT
CASRGGRVDRNTEAFF
>.|.|TRBV27|TRBJ1-1
TGTGCCAGCAGTTTACAGACTTCGAACACTGAAGCTTTCTTT
CASSLQTSNTEAFF
>TRBD1|.|TRBV6-6|TRBJ1-2
TGTGCCAGCAGTCTCGTTCAGGGGGCGTTTATGGCTGGCTACACCTTC
CASSLVQGAFMAGYTF
>.|.|TRBV7-9|TRBJ1-1
TGTGCCAGCAGCTCCCAGGGGTTTGGCACTGAAGCTTTCTTT
CASSSQGFGTEAFF
>.|.|TRBV10-2|TRBJ1-1
TGCGCCAGCAATGGTTTTCAGAACACTGAAGCTTTCTTT
CASNGFQNTEAFF
>.|few|TRBV28|TRBJ1-1
TGTGCCAGCAGTCGCTTCGCGTCTATCTTT
CASSRFASIF
>.|few|TRBV14|TRBJ1-2
TGTGCCAGCAGCCAAGAGTCGGTCTTTGTAGAGGTTTATGGCTACACCTTC
CASSQESVFVEVYGYTF
>TRBD2|.|TRBV5-1|TRBJ2-7
TGCGCCAGCAGCTTGGCCCAAGGACTAGCGGATTATTACGAGCAGTACTTC
CASSLAQGLADYYEQYF
>TRBD1|.|TRBV4-3|TRBJ1-2
TGCGCCAGCAGCCAAGATCTGCTTGGACAGGGGAACTATGGCTACACCTTC
CASSQDLLGQGNYGYTF
>.|once|TRBV28|TRBJ1-2
TGTGCCAGCAGTGCGGGACGGACTAACTATGGCTACACCTTC
CASSAGRTNYGYTF
>TRBD1|.|TRBV28|TRBJ1-5
TGTGCCAGCAGTTTATCATTAGGGACAGGGGCACAGCCCCAGCATTTT
CASSLSLGTGAQPQHF
>.|.|TRBV7-2|TRBJ2-7
TGTGCCAGCAGCTTCGGCAGGACCTTCTTCTCCTACGAGCAGTACTTC
CASSFGRTFFSYEQYF
>TRBD1|.|TRBV7-3|TRBJ2-2
TGTGCCAGCCGAGGACAGGGGGATGCCGGGGAGCTGTTTTTT
CASRGQGDAGELFF
>TRBD1|.|TRBV29-1|TRBJ1-3
TGCAGCGTTGCTGGACAGGGGGTCCCTGGAAACACCATATATTTT
CSVAGQGVPGNTIYF
>.|.|TRBV10-3|TRBJ1-1
TGTGCCATTACCGACCCTCCCATGAACACTGAAGCTTTCTTT
CAITDPPMNTEAFF
>TRBD2|.|TRBV5-4|TRBJ2-3
TGTGCCAGCAGACCCGGGGAGGGACGAACGGGGGATACGCAGTATTTT
CASRPGEGRTGDTQYF
>.|.|TRBV6-5|TRBJ1-1
TGTGCCAGCAGCGACGCGTTTGGGGACACTGAAGCTTTCTTT
CASSDAFGDTEAFF
>TRBD1|.|TRBV5-1|TRBJ1-1
TGCGCCAGCAGAGAAAACAGGGGGAGAGGGAACACTGAAGCTTTCTTT
CASRENRGRGNTEAFF
>.|.|TRBV7-3|TRBJ1-1
TGTGCCAGCAGTAACAACGTGAACACTGAAGCTTTCTTT
CASSNNVNTEAFF
>.|few|TRBV19|TRBJ1-1
TGTGCCAGTAGTATAGGTTGGGCAGGGCGCTTAGAAGCTTTCTTT
CASSIGWAGRLEAFF
>.|.|TRBV4-2|TRBJ2-4
TGTGCCAGCAGCCAAGATGGGCTAGGCAAAAACATTCAGTACTTC
CASSQDGLGKNIQYF
>TRBD1|.|TRBV5-5|TRBJ2-7
TGTGCCAGCAGCAGGGGACAGGGAAGCTCCTACGAGCAGTACTTC
CASSRGQGSSYEQYF
>.|few|TRBV6-6|TRBJ1-2
TGTGCCAGCAGTTACGGGTCGAGCCCCTATGGCTACACCTTC
CASSYGSSPYGYTF
>TRBD1|.|TRBV4-3|TRBJ1-5
TGCGCCAGCAGCCAATCGGACAGGGGATACCAGCCCCAGCATTTT
CASSQSDRGYQPQHF
>.|.|TRBV5-1|TRBJ1-2
TGCGCCAGCAGCTTGGAAGGGGACATTAACTATGGCTACACCTTC
CASSLEGDINYGYTF
>TRBD2|.|TRBV11-3|TRBJ2-7
TGTGCCAGCAGCTCGGGACTAGCGGGCCCTTACGAGCAGTACTTC
CASSSGLAGPYEQYF
>.|.|TRBV29-1|TRBJ2-3
TGCAGCACAAAGGTTACAGGAGGGGCAGATACGCAGTATTTT
CSTKVTGGADTQYF
>.|once|TRBV7-3|TRBJ2-2
TGTGCTTCTAGCTTAATATCCGTAAACACCGGGGAGCTGTTTTTT
CASSLISVNTGELFF